The rows below give T cell receptor beta chains drawn from one sample of a study of OX40 agonist ivuxolimab in advanced cancers. The method was immunoSEQ multiplex PCR; TCRdb's version includes in-frame clones alone and lacks a portion of them. The table has some 55,000 clones, roughly nine tenths seen once; the top ten hold roughly 13%. The sequencing here drew on CD4+ or CD8+ T cells sorted from blood, taken in a trial of the OX40 agonist ivuxolimab. The receptors were sampled from an adult with an advanced solid tumor such as melanoma, head and neck, liver or kidney cancer. The CDR3 runs from the conserved cysteine through the conserved F or W. The D gene is left open where the match is weak. Size values are once, few and many counts, or a class for expanded clones, and some rows have none.

size: -
D: -
V: TRBV28
J: TRBJ2-1
CDR3: CASSLHAGIYYNEQFF
DNA: TGTGCCAGCAGTTTACACGCAGGGATCTACTACAATGAGCAGTTCTTC

size: -
D: TRBD1
V: TRBV27
J: TRBJ2-7
CDR3: CASSQGTGLEQYF
DNA: TGTGCCAGCAGTCAGGGGACAGGGTTGGAGCAGTACTTC

size: -
D: -
V: TRBV5-1
J: TRBJ2-7
CDR3: CASSFSGAHSYEQYF
DNA: TGCGCCAGCAGCTTTTCAGGGGCCCATTCCTACGAGCAGTACTTC

size: -
D: -
V: TRBV19
J: TRBJ2-7
CDR3: CASSRSRGAYEQYF
DNA: TGTGCCAGTAGTCGGAGCAGGGGAGCCTACGAGCAGTACTTC

size: few
D: TRBD1
V: TRBV7-9
J: TRBJ1-4
CDR3: CASSLLDRVGEKLFF
DNA: TGTGCCAGCAGCCTCCTCGACAGGGTGGGAGAAAAACTGTTTTTT

size: -
D: -
V: TRBV28
J: TRBJ2-1
CDR3: CASSRAPGQRKDEQFF
DNA: TGTGCCAGCAGCCGAGCCCCAGGGCAGAGGAAGGATGAGCAGTTCTTC

size: -
D: TRBD2
V: TRBV19
J: TRBJ2-3
CDR3: CASIPSGSTDTQYF
DNA: TGTGCCAGTATCCCTAGCGGGAGCACAGATACGCAGTATTTT

size: -
D: -
V: TRBV28
J: TRBJ1-5
CDR3: CASSRSVGSQPQHF
DNA: TGTGCCAGCAGCCGGTCCGTGGGCAGTCAGCCCCAGCATTTT

size: -
D: TRBD1
V: TRBV6-5
J: TRBJ2-5
CDR3: CASSYATGTAQETQYF
DNA: TGTGCCAGCAGTTACGCCACCGGGACAGCGCAAGAGACCCAGTACTTC

size: -
D: TRBD1
V: TRBV6-1
J: TRBJ2-5
CDR3: CASSELRTGFETQYF
DNA: TGTGCCAGCAGTGAACTCCGGACAGGGTTTGAGACCCAGTACTTC

size: -
D: -
V: TRBV9
J: TRBJ1-3
CDR3: CASSYGVTGNTIYF
DNA: TGTGCCAGCAGCTATGGCGTAACTGGAAACACCATATATTTT

size: -
D: -
V: TRBV15
J: TRBJ2-7
CDR3: CATSRDRYYEQYF
DNA: TGTGCCACCAGCAGGGACCGGTACTACGAGCAGTACTTC

size: -
D: TRBD2
V: TRBV7-6
J: TRBJ2-1
CDR3: CASSSLAGGDNEQFF
DNA: TGTGCCAGCAGCTCTCTAGCGGGAGGGGACAATGAGCAGTTCTTC

size: -
D: TRBD1
V: TRBV28
J: TRBJ2-7
CDR3: CASSGDSRFSYEQYF
DNA: TGTGCCAGCAGCGGGGACAGCCGGTTCTCCTACGAGCAGTACTTC

size: few
D: -
V: TRBV9
J: TRBJ1-3
CDR3: CASSVVASVDSGNTIYF
DNA: TGTGCCAGCAGCGTAGTGGCCAGTGTGGACTCTGGAAACACCATATATTTT

size: -
D: -
V: TRBV7-9
J: TRBJ2-7
CDR3: CASSLEGQGEQYF
DNA: TGTGCCAGCAGCTTAGAAGGGCAGGGCGAGCAGTACTTC

size: -
D: TRBD2
V: TRBV19
J: TRBJ2-4
CDR3: CASSTLPIRGGNIQYF
DNA: TGTGCCAGTAGTACCCTCCCTATACGGGGGGGGAACATTCAGTACTTC